This section outlines one T cell receptor (beta chain) sequence together with its context. Its target is unknown. The method was immunoSEQ multiplex PCR; TCRdb's version includes in-frame clones alone and lacks a portion of them. The sample lists some 97,000 clones, less than 90% occurring once. This sample was included in a study of T cell responses to AZD1222 COVID-19 vaccine. Study results and caveats: Nearly half of spike-specific TCRs reportedly target unmutated variant regions. After two AZD1222 doses, spike-specific TCR breadth and depth rose versus day 0.

This CDR3 comprises 16 residues. With 5 bases removed from V and 0 bases from J, the gap between germline ends came to 10 bases. CDR1 KGHDR and CDR2 SFDVKD come from the germline V gene. The sequences come from peripheral blood, collected on day 0 of AZD1222 vaccination. The TCR comes from an adult in good health. The chain carries TRBV24-1 and TRBJ2-6; D is undetermined. CDR3 in amino acids: CATSGRTGSGANVLTF. In DNA form, the CDR3 reads TGTGCCACCAGTGGTCGCACGGGCTCTGGGGCCAACGTCCTGACTTTC.